This T cell receptor beta chain was sequenced in a study of T cell repertoires in cytomegalovirus infection. Findings and limits, study-wide: The ex vivo response was dominated by HLA-C-restricted CMV-specific TCR beta clonotypes. Cumulative public TCR beta family frequency identified carriers of CMV plus the relevant HLA.

TCRdb passed the reads through MiXCR, listing each CDR3 protein once. The sample lists about 490,000 distinct CDR3 sequences, 26% occurring once. Note on this clonotype: Its specificity is not known.

The CDR3 has 15 amino acids. CDR1 LNHNV and CDR2 YYDKDF come from the germline V gene (reference sequence). V gave up 8 bases and J gave up 2 bases; unmatched junction bases: 6. The receptor comes from a human donor in good health (CMV status not recorded). Some clones in this sample may be carry-over from other donors' samples. The rearrangement links TRBV15 to TRBJ2-3; 11 positions agree with TRBD2. Sequencing was performed on PBMCs. The CDR3 is CATSPGLADTDTQYF. Here the CDR3 DNA reads TGTGCCACCTCCCCGGGACTAGCGGACACAGATACGCAGTATTTT.